Listed below are T cell receptor beta chains from one sample, sequenced in a study of a mutant IDH1 vaccine in newly diagnosed glioma. Here immunoSEQ multiplex PCR was the method, and the copy in TCRdb shows in-frame clones only, minus some. The table records some 87,000 clones, around 77% of them present only once. The source was PBMCs, collected from a glioma patient treated with radiotherapy, temozolomide or both. These receptor sequences come from a man between 35 and 55 years old with glioma. Each CDR3 is given with its conserved first and last residue. The order of the fields is J gene, clone size, D gene, V gene, CDR3 DNA, CDR3 protein. D genes are given only for firm matches. Size tells how often a clone was seen (once, few, many) or the class of an expanded clone, and some rows leave it out.

j_call: TRBJ2-1; clone_size: few; d_call: .; v_call: TRBV6-1; cdr3_nt: TGTGCCAGCAGCCAAGCGGTAGCTCGGGATGAGCAGTTCTTC; cdr3_aa: CASSQAVARDEQFF
j_call: TRBJ2-1; clone_size: .; d_call: .; v_call: TRBV2; cdr3_nt: TGTGCCAGCAGTTTATCGGGGCCTACGTACAATGAGCAGTTCTTC; cdr3_aa: CASSLSGPTYNEQFF
j_call: TRBJ2-5; clone_size: .; d_call: .; v_call: TRBV5-4; cdr3_nt: TGTGCCAGCAGCTTGCCCCCCGGAGAGACCCAGTACTTC; cdr3_aa: CASSLPPGETQYF
j_call: TRBJ1-1; clone_size: .; d_call: .; v_call: TRBV6-5; cdr3_nt: TGTGCCAGCAGTTACTCGACGATTGACAGAGTGGCTTTCTTT; cdr3_aa: CASSYSTIDRVAFF
j_call: TRBJ1-1; clone_size: few; d_call: .; v_call: TRBV5-1; cdr3_nt: TGCGCCAGCAGCTTGGACATGAACACTGAAGCTTTCTTT; cdr3_aa: CASSLDMNTEAFF
j_call: TRBJ2-3; clone_size: .; d_call: .; v_call: TRBV5-4; cdr3_nt: TGTGCCAGCAGCAAAGGACTAATTGAGGGGGATACGCAGTATTTT; cdr3_aa: CASSKGLIEGDTQYF
j_call: TRBJ2-7; clone_size: .; d_call: TRBD1; v_call: TRBV19; cdr3_nt: TGTGCCAGTAGTCGGAGGACAGGGGGCTACGAGCAGTACTTC; cdr3_aa: CASSRRTGGYEQYF
j_call: TRBJ2-7; clone_size: many; d_call: TRBD2; v_call: TRBV7-2; cdr3_nt: TGTGCCAGCAGCTCCGATCCGACTAGCAGCCACGAGCAGTACTTC; cdr3_aa: CASSSDPTSSHEQYF
j_call: TRBJ1-1; clone_size: .; d_call: .; v_call: TRBV4-3; cdr3_nt: TGCGCCAGCAGCCAAGATTTGCACCAGAACACTGAAGCTTTCTTT; cdr3_aa: CASSQDLHQNTEAFF
j_call: TRBJ2-2; clone_size: .; d_call: TRBD1; v_call: TRBV6-5; cdr3_nt: TGTGCCAGCAGTTACGGGACAGGGGACACCGGGGAGCTGTTTTTT; cdr3_aa: CASSYGTGDTGELFF
j_call: TRBJ1-3; clone_size: few; d_call: .; v_call: TRBV6-5; cdr3_nt: TGTGCCAGCAGTTACTCAAGGCCATCCTCTGGAAACACCATATATTTT; cdr3_aa: CASSYSRPSSGNTIYF
j_call: TRBJ1-5; clone_size: .; d_call: .; v_call: TRBV29-1; cdr3_nt: TGCAGCGTGATCCCAGGGAGGGATCAGCCCCAGCATTTT; cdr3_aa: CSVIPGRDQPQHF
j_call: TRBJ2-1; clone_size: .; d_call: TRBD2; v_call: TRBV9; cdr3_nt: TGTGCCAGCAGCCCGGGGACTAGGGGTGAGCAGTTCTTC; cdr3_aa: CASSPGTRGEQFF
j_call: TRBJ1-1; clone_size: .; d_call: .; v_call: TRBV19; cdr3_nt: TGTGCCAGTAGTACCTTGCAGGCGACGATGAACACTGAAGCTTTCTTT; cdr3_aa: CASSTLQATMNTEAFF
j_call: TRBJ1-2; clone_size: .; d_call: TRBD1; v_call: TRBV19; cdr3_nt: TGTGCCAGTAGTACCCGGACAGGGGGATATGGCTACACCTTC; cdr3_aa: CASSTRTGGYGYTF
j_call: TRBJ2-2; clone_size: .; d_call: TRBD2; v_call: TRBV5-6; cdr3_nt: TGTGCCAGCAGCTTGCGGTCTAGCGGGCGGGCCGGGGAGCTGTTTTTT; cdr3_aa: CASSLRSSGRAGELFF
j_call: TRBJ2-3; clone_size: .; d_call: TRBD2; v_call: TRBV7-7; cdr3_nt: TGTGCTAGCAGCTTAGTCCCTAGCGGGGGCCGAATTAGCACAGATACGCAGTATTTT; cdr3_aa: CASSLVPSGGRISTDTQYF
j_call: TRBJ2-7; clone_size: .; d_call: TRBD1; v_call: TRBV6-6; cdr3_nt: TGTGCCAGCAGTTACAGACAGGGGGTTCCCCTCGGCGAGCAGTACTTC; cdr3_aa: CASSYRQGVPLGEQYF
j_call: TRBJ1-1; clone_size: once; d_call: .; v_call: TRBV6-5; cdr3_nt: TGTGCCAGCAGTCACCCACCCGGGCGTGGCACTGAAGCTTTCTTT; cdr3_aa: CASSHPPGRGTEAFF
j_call: TRBJ2-7; clone_size: .; d_call: .; v_call: TRBV5-1; cdr3_nt: TGCGCCAGCAGCACGCTGGGCCCCTCTCTGGACGAGCAGTACTTC; cdr3_aa: CASSTLGPSLDEQYF
j_call: TRBJ2-3; clone_size: .; d_call: TRBD1; v_call: TRBV10-2; cdr3_nt: TGCGCCAGCAGTTTCGGGACAGGGGGCACAGATACGCAGTATTTT; cdr3_aa: CASSFGTGGTDTQYF
j_call: TRBJ1-2; clone_size: .; d_call: TRBD1; v_call: TRBV6-5; cdr3_nt: TGTGCCAGCAGAATAGGACAGGGCCTCTATGGCTACACCTTC; cdr3_aa: CASRIGQGLYGYTF
j_call: TRBJ2-7; clone_size: .; d_call: TRBD1; v_call: TRBV5-6; cdr3_nt: TGTGCCAGCAGCCCGACATGGACAGGGCATGGCGAGCAGTACTTC; cdr3_aa: CASSPTWTGHGEQYF
j_call: TRBJ2-1; clone_size: .; d_call: .; v_call: TRBV5-5; cdr3_nt: TGTGCCAGCAGCTTTGAGTACAATGAGCAGTTCTTC; cdr3_aa: CASSFEYNEQFF